The text below deals with one T cell receptor beta chain. What it recognizes is unknown. RNA transcripts yielded amplified TCR beta CDR3 regions. A set of HTBI primers served as the primers for a first-round RT-PCR of the TCR CDR3. TCRdb reanalysed the multiplex PCR reads using MiXCR and keeps one entry per CDR3 protein. This sample has some 400,000 distinct CDR3 sequences; 19% occur once, and the top ten carry around 4%. This specimen belongs to a study of T cells in Graves' hyperthyroidism and ophthalmopathy. Study-level background: Peripheral blood was secured at the point of initial diagnosis, before any treatment. General study points: Ophthalmopathy was predicted by the model a median of around 5.9 months ahead of onset.

The PBMCs were sourced from fresh peripheral blood (around 9.9 ml). This CDR3 region has 15 residues. Deletions cut 4 bases from V and 0 bases from J, with 13 bases between. The V gene's germline CDR1 is MNHEY and CDR2 SMNVEV (reference sequence). The chain links TRBV27 to TRBJ2-7; tentatively, D is TRBD1 (6 bases). The TCR originated in a woman aged 18-29 years with Graves' hyperthyroidism. Sequencing input: blood. The CDR3 reads CASSYGQGSSYEQYF. Written as DNA, the CDR3 is TGTGCCAGCAGTTACGGGCAGGGGAGCTCCTACGAGCAGTACTTC.